Below are 21 T cell receptor beta chains sequenced from a single sample in a study of blood T cell repertoires in COVID-19 (dated by TCRdb to about 2020). Library preparation used the immunoSEQ multiplex PCR assay. TCRdb retrieved this table from immuneACCESS and kept in-frame rearrangements only. Not all clones are present; in checked studies, unresolved V genes account for under half, and no reason is known for the remainder. For this sample there are nearly 350,000 clones; approximately 89% appear just once. The ten largest clones add up to roughly 3% of the sample. Sequenced input: peripheral blood. The receptor set was obtained from a woman younger than 35 who had recovered from COVID-19.

The genes are TRBV3-1 (or the pseudogene TRBV3-2) and TRBJ2-3, with 9 bases aligning to TRBD1. V lost 1 base to trimming and J lost 2 bases; unmatched junction nucleotides: 1. This CDR3 has 15 amino acids. Germline CDR1 and CDR2: LGHDT and YNNKEL (reference sequence). CDR3 in amino acids: CASSQGTGATDTQYF. As DNA, the CDR3 is TGTGCCAGCAGCCAAGGGACAGGGGCCACAGATACGCAGTATTTT.

V and J are TRBV30 and TRBJ2-3; 11 bases are a match to TRBD2. V lost 3 bases to trimming and J lost 3 bases; unmatched junction nucleotides: 5. This CDR3 comprises 15 residues. Germline V gives CDR1 GTSNPN, CDR2 SVGIG (reference sequence). CDR3 sequence reads: CAWSLTSGITDTQYF. The CDR3 DNA reads TGTGCCTGGAGCCTGACTAGCGGGATTACAGATACGCAGTATTTT.

This chain joins TRBV6-6 and TRBJ1-1; maybe TRBD1 (5 bases). Trimming stripped 4 bases from V and 1 base from J, with 10 bases between. The germline V gene has CDR1 MNHNY and CDR2 SVGAGI (reference sequence). This CDR3 has 14 residues. CDR3 nucleotides: TGTGCCAGCAGTTCCCACCAGGGGAACACTGAAGCTTTCTTT. Translation gives CASSSHQGNTEAFF.

The chain recombines TRBV24-1 with TRBJ2-1; TRBD2 agrees at 10 bases. Losses at the gene ends were 7 bases for V and 8 bases for J; bases not matched to a gene: 4. Germline V gene lookup returns CDR1 KGHDR and CDR2 SFDVKD. The CDR3 totals 13 residues. CDR3 protein: CATRLAGSDEQFF. The CDR3 coding sequence is TGTGCCACCAGACTAGCGGGATCGGATGAGCAGTTCTTC.

The chain recombines TRBV15 with TRBJ2-7; 11 bases line up with TRBD2. V trimming: 8 bases; J trimming: 6 bases; junction bases outside the gene matches: 9. Germline V gives CDR1 LNHNV, CDR2 YYDKDF (reference sequence). This CDR3 is built from 14 residues. CDR3 DNA: TGTGCCACCCGACGCGGGACTAGCGGACGCGAGCAGTACGTC. Amino acid sequence: CATRRGTSGREQYV.

The genes are TRBV4-3 and TRBJ2-1; D uncertain. CDR3 size: 15 residues. Germline V CDR1 and CDR2: LGHNA, YSLEER. V lost 2 bases and J lost 8, with 16 bases in between. For the CDR3, the DNA is TGCGCCAGCAGCCAATTCCCCCGAGCCCGCGATGAGCAGTTCTTC. Translated, it gives CASSQFPRARDEQFF.

This clone occurred many times. The rearrangement joins TRBV19 to TRBJ2-2, with 8 bases identical to TRBD2. Germline V lookup: CDR1 LNHDA, CDR2 SQIVND (reference sequence). The CDR3 length is 21 residues. The junction had 20 bases not matched to a gene; V was cut back by 5 bases and J by 0 bases. The CDR3 DNA reads as TGTGCCAGTAGTCGGACTAGCCTCGGTTCGATTCTATCCGCGAACACCGGGGAGCTGTTTTTT. Its protein product is CASSRTSLGSILSANTGELFF.

This chain connects TRBV12-2 to TRBJ2-1; the D call in the table, TRBD2, was not verified against the DNA. TRBV12-2 is deemed a pseudogene. CDR3 length equals 15 residues. CDR3 in DNA: TGTGCAAGTCGCCCTGGAAAAACACAGGAGGGTGAGCAGTTCTTC. Protein: CASRPGKTQEGEQFF.

V and J are TRBV4-3 and TRBJ1-1; possibly TRBD1 for D (5 bases). The CDR3 sequence is 15 residues long. In germline, CDR1 is LGHNA, CDR2 YSLEER. V dropped 3 bases and J dropped 0 bases, with 11 bases sitting between them. CDR3 loop: CASSQVGAMNTEAFF. The CDR3 DNA reads as TGCGCCAGCAGCCAGGTAGGGGCCATGAACACTGAAGCTTTCTTT.

The CDR3 loop reads CASSPPSTAGNTIYF. The CDR3 nucleotides are TGTGCCAGCTCACCACCTTCGACAGCTGGAAACACCATATATTTT. V gene TRBV18 combines with J gene TRBJ1-3, with D tentatively TRBD1 (5 bases). CDR3 size: 15 residues. The germline CDR1 and CDR2 sequences are KGHSH and LQKENI. V was clipped by 0 bases and J by 2 bases, with 8 bases between them.

V usage is TRBV30 and J usage is TRBJ1-6; TRBD1 matches at 7 bases. The CDR3 sequence is 14 residues long. CDR1 and CDR2 from the germline V gene are GTSNPN and SVGIG (reference sequence). J lost 8 bases, V lost 5 bases, and 9 bases had no gene match. CDR3 sequence reads: CAWVAGTEYSPLHF. CDR3 nucleotide sequence: TGTGCCTGGGTTGCCGGGACAGAGTATTCACCCCTCCACTTT.

V usage is TRBV3-1 (or the pseudogene TRBV3-2) and J usage is TRBJ1-5; maybe TRBD1 (6 bases). V was cut by 4 bases and J by 0 bases, with 10 bases left in between. In germline, CDR1 is LGHDT, CDR2 YNNKEL (reference sequence). This CDR3 has 15 amino acids. Here the CDR3 reads CASSPGVFSNQPQHF. The DNA for the CDR3 is TGTGCCAGCAGCCCAGGGGTTTTTAGCAATCAGCCCCAGCATTTT.

The chain has TRBV9 and TRBJ1-3; tentatively, D is TRBD1 (5 bases). Trimming took 3 bases from V and 0 from J, leaving 13 bases between them. The CDR3 totals 16 residues. Germline V gene lookup returns CDR1 SGDLS and CDR2 YYNGEE. CDR3 bases: TGTGCCAGCAGCGGCGGGACGAAGAGCTCTGGAAACACCATATATTTT. It yields the protein CASSGGTKSSGNTIYF.

As regards this clone: In the same sample, other DNA sequences code for this CDR3. The chain has TRBV5-1 and TRBJ2-1, with 14 nucleotides matching TRBD2. V was pared by 3 bases and J by 0 bases, with 2 bases of the junction left unmatched. The CDR3 has 17 residues. Germline CDR1 SGHRS, CDR2 YFSETQ. This CDR3 is CASSSGTSGSSYNEQFF. Written as DNA, the CDR3 is TGCGCCAGCAGCTCCGGGACTAGCGGGAGCTCCTACAATGAGCAGTTCTTC.

The rearrangement joins TRBV28 to TRBJ2-7; TRBD2 aligns across 9 bases. V was pared by 3 bases and J by 7 bases, with 7 bases of the junction left unmatched. CDR1 is MDHEN and CDR2 is SYDVKM in the germline V gene. This CDR3 spans 14 amino acids. CDR3 in amino acids: CASSFRLAVREQYV. The CDR3 DNA follows: TGTGCCAGCAGTTTTAGACTAGCGGTAAGAGAGCAGTACGTC.

The CDR3 DNA reads TGTGCCGTTACGAGCGGGGGTAGCAATCAGCCCCAGCATTTT. This sequence encodes CAVTSGGSNQPQHF. The gene calls are TRBV24-1 and TRBJ1-5; D is perhaps TRBD1 (5 bases). The CDR3 consists of 14 residues. Trimming removed 12 bases from V and 0 bases from J, with 14 bases in between. Germline values: CDR1 KGHDR, CDR2 SFDVKD.

Points on this clone: The same CDR3 arises from other DNA sequences in this sample as well. The V call is TRBV5-1, the J call TRBJ1-2, with 9 bases that match TRBD1. Germline V gene lookup returns CDR1 SGHRS and CDR2 YFSETQ. V lost 0 bases to trimming and J lost 8 bases; unmatched junction nucleotides: 5. The CDR3 loop spans 14 amino acids. The CDR3 loop is CASSLVGTGSGYTF. CDR3 DNA: TGCGCCAGCAGCTTGGTTGGGACAGGGAGCGGCTACACCTTC.

About this clone: The sample holds other DNA sequences that translate to the same CDR3. The chain carries TRBV7-2 and TRBJ1-5; weak D call: TRBD1 (6 bases). The CDR3 is 13 residues long. Per the germline V gene, CDR1 is SGHTA and CDR2 is FQGNSA. Trimming took off 2 bases at V and 7 bases at J, with 9 bases between the two ends. The CDR3 loop reads CASSLRGNQPQHF. The CDR3 coding sequence is TGTGCCAGCAGCTTAAGGGGGAACCAGCCCCAGCATTTT. Looking up the rest from reference TRBV7-2 and TRBJ1-5 gives the full variable domain: GAGVSQSPSNKVTEKGKDVELRCDPISGHTALYWYRQSLGQGLEFLIYFQGNSAPDKSGLPSDRFSAERTGGSVSTLTIQRTQQEDSAVYLCASSLRGNQPQHFGDGTRLSIL.

The chain employs TRBV5-6 and TRBJ2-1; D not certain. Germline-derived CDR1 and CDR2 are SGHDT and YYEEEE. The germline V and J ends were trimmed by 6 bases and 3 bases, with 13 bases remaining between them. There are 14 residues in the CDR3. The CDR3 region is CASTLLTLYNEQFF. The CDR3 coding sequence is TGTGCCAGCACCTTATTGACACTCTACAATGAGCAGTTCTTC. Full variable domain (remainder filled in from reference TRBV5-6 and TRBJ2-1): DAGVTQSPTHLIKTRGQQVTLRCSPKSGHDTVSWYQQALGQGPQFIFQYYEEEERQRGNFPDRFSGHQFPNYSSELNVNALLLGDSALYLCASTLLTLYNEQFFGPGTRLTVL.

V is TRBV20-1 and J is TRBJ2-3, with 8 bases matching TRBD2. Germline lookup yields CDR1 DFQATT and CDR2 SNEGSKA (reference sequence). Trimming removed 5 bases from V and 5 bases from J; junction bases left unmatched: 18. This CDR3 has 17 amino acids. CDR3 sequence reads: CSARALQGLAGGDTQYF. CDR3 DNA: TGCAGTGCTCGTGCCTTACAGGGACTCGCGGGAGGAGATACGCAGTATTTT.

The chain combines TRBV18 with TRBJ2-1, with 9 nucleotides matching TRBD1. The CDR3 has 15 residues. The trim removed 6 bases at V and 0 bases at J, leaving 3 bases unmatched. CDR1 and CDR2 from the germline V gene are KGHSH and LQKENI. The CDR3 DNA sequence: TGTGCCAGCTCGCCGACAGGGGGCTCCTACAATGAGCAGTTCTTC. It encodes CASSPTGGSYNEQFF.